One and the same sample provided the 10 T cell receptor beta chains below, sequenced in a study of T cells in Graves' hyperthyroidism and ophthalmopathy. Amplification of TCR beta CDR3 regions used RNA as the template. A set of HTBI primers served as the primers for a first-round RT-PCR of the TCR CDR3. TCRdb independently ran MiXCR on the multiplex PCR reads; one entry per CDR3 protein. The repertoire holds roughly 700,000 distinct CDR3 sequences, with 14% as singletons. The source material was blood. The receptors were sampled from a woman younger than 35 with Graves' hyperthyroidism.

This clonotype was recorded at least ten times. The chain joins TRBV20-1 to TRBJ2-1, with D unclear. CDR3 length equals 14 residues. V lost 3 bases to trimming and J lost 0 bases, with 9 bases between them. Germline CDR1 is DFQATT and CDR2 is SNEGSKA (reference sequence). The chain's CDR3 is CSASAVSSYNEQFF. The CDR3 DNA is TGCAGTGCTAGCGCGGTGAGCTCCTACAATGAGCAGTTCTTC.

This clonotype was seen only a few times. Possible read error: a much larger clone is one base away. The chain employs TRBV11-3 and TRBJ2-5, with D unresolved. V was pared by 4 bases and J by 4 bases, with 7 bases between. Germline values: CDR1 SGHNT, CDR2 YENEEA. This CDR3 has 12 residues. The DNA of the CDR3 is TGTGCCAGCAGCTCCAGGACAGAGACCCAGTACTTC. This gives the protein CASSSRTETQYF.

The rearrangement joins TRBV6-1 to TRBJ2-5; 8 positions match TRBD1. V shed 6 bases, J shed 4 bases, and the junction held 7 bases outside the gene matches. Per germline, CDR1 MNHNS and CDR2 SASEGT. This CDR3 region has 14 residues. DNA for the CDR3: TGTGCCAGCAGGATGACAGGGGCTTCAGAGACCCAGTACTTC. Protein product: CASRMTGASETQYF.

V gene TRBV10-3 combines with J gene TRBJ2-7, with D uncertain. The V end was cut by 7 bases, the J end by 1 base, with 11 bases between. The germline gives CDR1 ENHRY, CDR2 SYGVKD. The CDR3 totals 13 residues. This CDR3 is CAITLDGSYEQYF. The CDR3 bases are TGTGCCATCACCCTGGACGGATCCTACGAGCAGTACTTC.

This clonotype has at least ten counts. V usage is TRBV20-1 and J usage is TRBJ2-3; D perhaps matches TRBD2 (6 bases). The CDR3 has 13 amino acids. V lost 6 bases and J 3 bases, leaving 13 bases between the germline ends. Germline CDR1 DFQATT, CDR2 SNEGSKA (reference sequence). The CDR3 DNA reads TGCAGTGCATGCGGGACGGCAACAGATACGCAGTATTTT. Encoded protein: CSACGTATDTQYF.

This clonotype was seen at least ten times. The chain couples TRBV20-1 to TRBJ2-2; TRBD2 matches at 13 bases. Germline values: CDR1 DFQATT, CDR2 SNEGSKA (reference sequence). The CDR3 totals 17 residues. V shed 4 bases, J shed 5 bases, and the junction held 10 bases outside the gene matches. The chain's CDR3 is CSATPRTSGSLTGELFF. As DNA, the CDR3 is TGCAGTGCTACACCTAGGACTAGCGGGAGTTTAACCGGGGAGCTGTTTTTT.

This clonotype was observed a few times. As DNA, the CDR3 is TGTGCCAGCAGTACCCACCGGGGAGAGTATCAGCCCCAGCATTTT. Residues: CASSTHRGEYQPQHF. The chain links TRBV6-1 to TRBJ1-5; D is unclear. Germline CDR1 reads MNHNS; CDR2 reads SASEGT. The CDR3 contains 15 residues. Trimming removed 5 bases from V and 5 bases from J, with 16 bases in between.

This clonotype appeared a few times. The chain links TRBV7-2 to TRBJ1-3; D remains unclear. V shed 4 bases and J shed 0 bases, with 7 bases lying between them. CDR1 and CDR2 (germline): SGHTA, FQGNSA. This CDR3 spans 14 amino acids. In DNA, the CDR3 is TGTGCCAGCAGCTCTTGGAGCTCTGGAAACACCATATATTTT. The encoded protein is CASSSWSSGNTIYF.

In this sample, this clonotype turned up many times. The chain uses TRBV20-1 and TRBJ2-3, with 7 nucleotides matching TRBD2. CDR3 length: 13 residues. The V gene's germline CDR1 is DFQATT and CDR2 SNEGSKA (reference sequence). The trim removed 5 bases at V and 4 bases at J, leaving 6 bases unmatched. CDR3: CSAALAWADTQYF. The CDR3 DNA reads TGCAGTGCTGCACTAGCGTGGGCAGATACGCAGTATTTT.

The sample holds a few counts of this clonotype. The CDR3: CASSYGLGGNQPQHF. CDR3 DNA sequence: TGTGCCAGCAGTTACGGGCTAGGCGGCAATCAGCCCCAGCATTTT. The rearrangement uses TRBV6-2 or TRBV6-3 and TRBJ1-5; no clear D. V lost 2 bases and J 2 bases, leaving 10 bases between the germline ends. This CDR3 has 15 residues. Germline V CDR1 and CDR2: MNHEY, SVGEGT.